The following is a TCR beta chain sequence with its context. This clonotype was recorded a few times. This clone's antigen is unknown. The sample holds no much larger clone one base away, and base qualities are not on file. The data were taken from a study of CD8 T cells in ankylosing spondylitis (dated 2017 in TCRdb). As for the study more broadly: T cell receptor beta repertoires were profiled in healthy donors and ankylosing spondylitis patients so that disease-linked TCR variants could be found. The full study cohort comprised around 25 ankylosing spondylitis patients and roughly 100 healthy donors. Peripheral blood was sampled, and synovial fluid was additionally collected from ankylosing spondylitis patients.

Overall study results and their limits: Some motif variants were previously reported in synovial fluid and blood of reactive arthritis patients, suggesting common disease-initiation mechanisms. The disease-linked clones were reported as significantly enriched in matched synovial fluid samples from ankylosing spondylitis patients. A TCR beta motif made up of several highly homologous amino acid variants appeared to be characteristic of blood from ankylosing spondylitis patients. The disease-linked clones had a CD8+ phenotype and were found at relatively low frequencies in peripheral blood.

Reads for this sample came from an Illumina HiSeq 2500. Quantitative 5'-RACE with molecular barcodes was used to prepare TCR beta libraries. The paper's processing steps were these. To identify disease-linked TCR variants, a new computational method was used, one built on a probabilistic model of VDJ rearrangement. TCRdb redid the processing of the public reads, applying fastp at Q25 and MiXCR, and retained in-frame beta chains. For every CDR3 protein sequence, its rows merge into one entry that carries the most common genes and DNA. For this entry, the V and J calls and clone size follow TCRdb and not the study's own pipeline. Counted in this sample were 200,000 to 250,000 distinct CDR3 sequences; about 10% of them appeared once. Over 20% of the sample is in the top ten clones. Between the V and J ends, shortened by 4 bases and 5 bases respectively, the junction contains 11 bases. The CDR3 runs 13 amino acids, cysteine and phenylalanine included. The kept DNA is CDR3 alone, 39 bases in frame from the first base. Reading the germline V gene gives CDR1 SGHRS and CDR2 YFSETQ.

The sample consisted of blood, either unsorted or a sorted T cell fraction (not recorded which). Recombination connected TRBV5-1 to TRBJ2-3; the D gene assignment is ambiguous. The receptor comes from a male donor with ankylosing spondylitis or in good health (not recorded which). CDR3 reads: CASSPAAGDTQYF. The DNA is TGCGCCAGCAGCCCAGCCGCCGGAGATACGCAGTATTTT.